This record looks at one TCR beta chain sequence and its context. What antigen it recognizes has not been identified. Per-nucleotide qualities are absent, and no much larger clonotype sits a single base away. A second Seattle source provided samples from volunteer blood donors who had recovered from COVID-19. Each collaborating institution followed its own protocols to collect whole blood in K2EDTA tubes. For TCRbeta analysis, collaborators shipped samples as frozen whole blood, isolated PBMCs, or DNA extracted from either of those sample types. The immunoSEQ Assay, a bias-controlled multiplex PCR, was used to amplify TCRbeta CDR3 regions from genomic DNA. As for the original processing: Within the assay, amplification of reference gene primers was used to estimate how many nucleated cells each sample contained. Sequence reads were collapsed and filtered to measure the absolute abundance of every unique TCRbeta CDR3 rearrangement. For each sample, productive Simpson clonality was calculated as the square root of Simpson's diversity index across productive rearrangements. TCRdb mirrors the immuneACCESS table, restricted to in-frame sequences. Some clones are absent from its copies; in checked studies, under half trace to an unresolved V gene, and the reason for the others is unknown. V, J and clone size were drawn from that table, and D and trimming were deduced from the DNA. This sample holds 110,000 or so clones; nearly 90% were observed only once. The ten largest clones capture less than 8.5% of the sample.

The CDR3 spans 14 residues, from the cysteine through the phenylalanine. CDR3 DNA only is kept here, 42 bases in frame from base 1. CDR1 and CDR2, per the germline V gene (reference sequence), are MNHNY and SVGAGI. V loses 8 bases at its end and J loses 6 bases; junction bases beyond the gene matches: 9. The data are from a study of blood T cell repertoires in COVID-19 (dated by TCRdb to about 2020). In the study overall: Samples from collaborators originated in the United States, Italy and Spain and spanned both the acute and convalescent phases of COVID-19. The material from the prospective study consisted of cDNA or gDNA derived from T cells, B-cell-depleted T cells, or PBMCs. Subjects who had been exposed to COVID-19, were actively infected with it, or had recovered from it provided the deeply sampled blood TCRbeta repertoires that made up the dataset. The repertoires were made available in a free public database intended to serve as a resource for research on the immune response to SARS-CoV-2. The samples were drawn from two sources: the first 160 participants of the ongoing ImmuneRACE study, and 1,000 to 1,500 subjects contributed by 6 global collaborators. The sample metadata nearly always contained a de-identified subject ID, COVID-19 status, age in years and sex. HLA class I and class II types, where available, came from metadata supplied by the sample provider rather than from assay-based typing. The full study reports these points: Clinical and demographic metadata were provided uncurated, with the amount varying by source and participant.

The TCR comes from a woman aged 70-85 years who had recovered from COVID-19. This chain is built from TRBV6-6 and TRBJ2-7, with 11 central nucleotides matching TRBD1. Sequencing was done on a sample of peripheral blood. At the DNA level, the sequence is TGTGCCAGCTTCTTAGGGACAGGGGGATTCGAGCAGTACTTC. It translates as CASFLGTGGFEQYF.